This TCR beta chain was recovered during a study of blood T cell repertoires in COVID-19. Authors' processing steps: Reference gene primer amplification gave estimated nucleated cell counts. TCRdb keeps only in-frame clones here, not all; method: immunoSEQ multiplex PCR. That table is the source of V, J and clone size, and D and trimming were worked out from the DNA. The sample contains roughly 50,000 clones, 75% to 90% of which appear only once. The sequencing input was peripheral blood. This receptor was identified in a woman in her sixties or seventies with acute or convalescent COVID-19.

This CDR3 is CSHGRGGNTEAFF. Here the CDR3 DNA reads TGCAGCCACGGGCGGGGAGGGAACACTGAAGCTTTCTTT. J is TRBJ1-1 and V is TRBV29-1; D unclear. The CDR3 runs to 13 residues. In germline, CDR1 is SQVTM, CDR2 ANQGSEA. V was cut by 8 bases and J by 1 base, with 14 bases left in between.